This TCR beta chain was observed in a study of T-cell reconstitution after alpha-beta-depleted transplantation in children. This clonotype has a count of ten or more. CDR3 length: 13 amino acids. V lost 8 bases and J lost 5, with 19 bases in between. CDR1 and CDR2 from the germline V gene are DFQATT and SNEGSKA (reference sequence). Preparation of the TCRbeta library was carried out with unique molecular identifiers. Using its own MiXCR run on the PCR reads, TCRdb lists one record per CDR3 protein. Altogether about 230,000 distinct CDR3 sequences are present, more than 7.5% being singletons, with the ten largest covering about 5%.

This specimen was PBMCs from the stem cell graft donor, taken from the stem cell graft. The TCR sequence derives from a human donor who donated a stem cell graft to a child with SCID. V is TRBV20-1 and J is TRBJ2-7; D might be TRBD1 (6 bases). CDR3 protein: CSIIGQWPNEQYF. CDR3 DNA: TGCAGTATAATAGGACAGTGGCCCAACGAGCAGTACTTC.